This is a list of T cell receptor beta chains from one sample in a study of T-cell memory formation after mild COVID-19. From the 5' RACE reads, TCRdb called clonotypes with MiXCR, one entry per CDR3 protein. There are 500,000 to 550,000 distinct CDR3 sequences in the sample; roughly 21% occur only once, and around 13% lies in the top ten. Source material: PBMCs or a T cell subset sorted from them (not recorded which). The receptors derive from an adult woman who had mild COVID-19 (a few samples of this study predate the infection). Cell type and time point are not known. Each CDR3 is given with its conserved first and last residue. D genes are given only for firm matches. Clone size is given for some rows only: seen once, a few or many times, or a class if the clone is expanded.

cdr3_nt cdr3_aa v_call d_call j_call clone_size
TGCAGTGCTAGACCCCCAGCGGGCACAGATACGCAGTATTTT CSARPPAGTDTQYF TRBV20-1 . TRBJ2-3 few
TGTGCCAGCACCCAGGGACAGGGGTACGAGCAGTACTTC CASTQGQGYEQYF TRBV6-2/TRBV6-3 TRBD1 TRBJ2-7 many
TGTGCCAGCAGCTTAGATCTGGGGGGCCTCAATGAGCAGTTCTTC CASSLDLGGLNEQFF TRBV7-3 . TRBJ2-1 few
TGTGCCACCAGTGATACTCGGACTAGCGGGAGCCACCCAGTGGGGGAGCAGTTCTTC CATSDTRTSGSHPVGEQFF TRBV24-1 TRBD2 TRBJ2-1 .
TGTGCCAGCAGCCCTGGGGGATTCGGAGAAAAACTGTTTTTT CASSPGGFGEKLFF TRBV7-8 . TRBJ1-4 .
TGTGCCAGCAGGACAGCCTACGAGCAGTACTTC CASRTAYEQYF TRBV2 . TRBJ2-7 few
TGTGCCAGCAGTTATGGAGTAGCGACGGGAGAGACCCAGTACTTC CASSYGVATGETQYF TRBV6-2/TRBV6-3 . TRBJ2-5 few
TGTGCCAGCAGCCCACTACTCCAGCGGGGGGACGATGAGCAGTTCTTC CASSPLLQRGDDEQFF TRBV7-3 TRBD2 TRBJ2-1 .
TGTGCCAGCAGCGTAGGGCCGGGGGGTGGTCGCGCCCACGAGCAGTACTTC CASSVGPGGGRAHEQYF TRBV9 TRBD2 TRBJ2-7 few
TGTGCCACCAGTGATTTAAAGGGACTAGCGGAAGACGGTGAGCAGTTCTTC CATSDLKGLAEDGEQFF TRBV24-1 TRBD2 TRBJ2-1 few